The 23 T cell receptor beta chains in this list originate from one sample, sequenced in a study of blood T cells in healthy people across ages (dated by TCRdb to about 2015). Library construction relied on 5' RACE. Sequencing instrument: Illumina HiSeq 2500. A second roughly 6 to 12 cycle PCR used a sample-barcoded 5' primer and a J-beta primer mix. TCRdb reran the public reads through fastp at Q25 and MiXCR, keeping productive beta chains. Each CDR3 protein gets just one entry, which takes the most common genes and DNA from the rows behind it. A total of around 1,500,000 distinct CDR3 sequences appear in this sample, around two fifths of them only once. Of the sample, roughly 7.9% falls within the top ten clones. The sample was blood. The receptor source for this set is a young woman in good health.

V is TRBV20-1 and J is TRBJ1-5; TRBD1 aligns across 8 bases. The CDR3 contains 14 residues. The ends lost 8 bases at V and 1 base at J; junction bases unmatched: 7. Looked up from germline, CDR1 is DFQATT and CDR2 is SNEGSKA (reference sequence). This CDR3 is CSTTGGGSNQPQHF. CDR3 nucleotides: TGCAGTACCACAGGGGGTGGAAGCAATCAGCCCCAGCATTTT.

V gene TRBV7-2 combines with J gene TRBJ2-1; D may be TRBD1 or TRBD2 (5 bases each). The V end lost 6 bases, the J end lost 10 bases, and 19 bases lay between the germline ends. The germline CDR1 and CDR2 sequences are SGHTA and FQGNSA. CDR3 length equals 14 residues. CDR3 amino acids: CASRYPGPLVEQFF. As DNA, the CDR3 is TGTGCCAGCAGGTACCCGGGACCCTTGGTGGAGCAGTTCTTC.

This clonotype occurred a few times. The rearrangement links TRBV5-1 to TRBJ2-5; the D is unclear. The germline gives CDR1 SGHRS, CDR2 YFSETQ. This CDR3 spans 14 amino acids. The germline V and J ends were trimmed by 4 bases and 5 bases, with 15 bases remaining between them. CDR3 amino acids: CASSVRPEVETQYF. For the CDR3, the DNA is TGCGCCAGCAGCGTCCGCCCCGAGGTGGAGACCCAGTACTTC. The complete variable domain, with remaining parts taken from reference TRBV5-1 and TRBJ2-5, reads KAGVTQTPRYLIKTRGQQVTLSCSPISGHRSVSWYQQTPGQGLQFLFEYFSETQRNKGNFPGRFSGRQFSNSRSEMNVSTLELGDSALYLCASSVRPEVETQYFGPGTRLLVL.

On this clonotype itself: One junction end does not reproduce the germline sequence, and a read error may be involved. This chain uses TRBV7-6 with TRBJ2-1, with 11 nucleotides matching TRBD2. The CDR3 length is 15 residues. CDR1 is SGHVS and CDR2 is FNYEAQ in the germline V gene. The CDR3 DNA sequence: TGTGCCAGCAGCCTCTTAGCGGGGGGGCTTAATGGGCAGTTCTTC. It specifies CASSLLAGGLNGQFF. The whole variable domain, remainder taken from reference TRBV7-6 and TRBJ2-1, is GAGVSQSPRYKVTKRGQDVALRCDPISGHVSLYWYRQALGQGPEFLTYFNYEAQQDKSGLPNDRFSAERPEGSISTLTIQRTEQRDSAMYRCASSLLAGGLNGQFFGPGTRLTVL.

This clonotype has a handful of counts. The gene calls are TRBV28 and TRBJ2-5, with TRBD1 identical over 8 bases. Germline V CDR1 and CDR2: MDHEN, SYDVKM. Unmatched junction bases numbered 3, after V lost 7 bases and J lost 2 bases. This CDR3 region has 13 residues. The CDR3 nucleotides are TGTGCCAGCACAGGGGGCGTACAAGAGACCCAGTACTTC. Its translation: CASTGGVQETQYF.

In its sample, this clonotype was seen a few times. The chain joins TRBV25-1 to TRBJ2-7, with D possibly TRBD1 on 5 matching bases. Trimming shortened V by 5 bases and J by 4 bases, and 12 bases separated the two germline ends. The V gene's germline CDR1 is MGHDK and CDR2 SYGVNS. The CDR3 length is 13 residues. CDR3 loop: CASSFTGKYEQYF. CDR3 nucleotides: TGTGCCAGCAGTTTCACAGGAAAATACGAGCAGTACTTC.

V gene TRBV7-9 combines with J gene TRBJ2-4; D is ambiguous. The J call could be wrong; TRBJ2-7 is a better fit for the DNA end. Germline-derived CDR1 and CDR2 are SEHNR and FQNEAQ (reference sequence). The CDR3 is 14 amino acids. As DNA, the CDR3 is TGTGCCAGCAGCTTGGAGATGTTGTACTACGAGCAGTACTTC. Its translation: CASSLEMLYYEQYF.

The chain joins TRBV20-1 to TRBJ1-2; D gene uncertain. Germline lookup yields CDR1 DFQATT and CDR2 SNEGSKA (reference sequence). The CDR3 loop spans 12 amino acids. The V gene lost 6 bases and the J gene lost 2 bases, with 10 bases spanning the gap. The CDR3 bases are TGCAGTGCCATCACTGCCAACTATGGCTACACCTTC. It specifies CSAITANYGYTF.

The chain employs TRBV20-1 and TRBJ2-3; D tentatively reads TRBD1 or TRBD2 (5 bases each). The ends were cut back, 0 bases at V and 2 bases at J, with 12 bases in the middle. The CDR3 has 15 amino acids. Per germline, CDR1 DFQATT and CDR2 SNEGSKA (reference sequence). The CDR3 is CSARDPEGPTDTQYF. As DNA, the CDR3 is TGCAGTGCTAGAGATCCTGAGGGGCCCACAGATACGCAGTATTTT.

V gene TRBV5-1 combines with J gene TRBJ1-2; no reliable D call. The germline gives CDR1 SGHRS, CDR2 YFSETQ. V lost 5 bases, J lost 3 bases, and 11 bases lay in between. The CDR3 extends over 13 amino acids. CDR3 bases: TGCGCCAGCAGTTATACAGCGGACTATGGCTACACCTTC. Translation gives CASSYTADYGYTF.

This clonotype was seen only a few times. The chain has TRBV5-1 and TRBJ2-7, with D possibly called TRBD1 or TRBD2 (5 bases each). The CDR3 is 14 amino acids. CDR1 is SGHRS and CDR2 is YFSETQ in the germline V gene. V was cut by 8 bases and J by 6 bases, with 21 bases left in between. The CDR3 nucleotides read TGCGCCAGAAACGCCGGGACGCGTATGGCCGAGCAGTACTTC. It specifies CARNAGTRMAEQYF.

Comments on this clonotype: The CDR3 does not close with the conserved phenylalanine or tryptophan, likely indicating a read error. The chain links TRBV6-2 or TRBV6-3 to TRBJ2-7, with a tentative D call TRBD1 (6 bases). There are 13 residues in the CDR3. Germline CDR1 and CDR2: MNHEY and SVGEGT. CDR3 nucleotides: TGTACTACCCACCGGGACACCGCCTACGAGCAGTACTTA. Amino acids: CTTHRDTAYEQYL.

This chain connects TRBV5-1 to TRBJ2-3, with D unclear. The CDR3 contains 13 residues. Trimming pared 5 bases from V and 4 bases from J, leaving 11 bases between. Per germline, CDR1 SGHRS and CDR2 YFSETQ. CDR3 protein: CASRKENPDTQYF. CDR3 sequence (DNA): TGCGCCAGCAGAAAGGAAAATCCAGATACGCAGTATTTT.

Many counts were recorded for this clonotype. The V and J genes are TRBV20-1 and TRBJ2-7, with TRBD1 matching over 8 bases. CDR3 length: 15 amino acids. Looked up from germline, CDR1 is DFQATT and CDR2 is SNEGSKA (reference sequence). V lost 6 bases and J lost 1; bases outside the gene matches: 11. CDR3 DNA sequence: TGCAGTGCCCGGATCCCAGGGGGCTTGTCCTACGAGCAGTACTTC. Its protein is CSARIPGGLSYEQYF.

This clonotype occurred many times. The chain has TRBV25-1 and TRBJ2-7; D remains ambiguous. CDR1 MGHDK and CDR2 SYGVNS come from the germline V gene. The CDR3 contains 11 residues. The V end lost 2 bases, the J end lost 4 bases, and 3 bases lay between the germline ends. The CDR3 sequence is CASSEQYEQYF. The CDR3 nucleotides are TGTGCCAGCAGTGAACAGTACGAGCAGTACTTC.

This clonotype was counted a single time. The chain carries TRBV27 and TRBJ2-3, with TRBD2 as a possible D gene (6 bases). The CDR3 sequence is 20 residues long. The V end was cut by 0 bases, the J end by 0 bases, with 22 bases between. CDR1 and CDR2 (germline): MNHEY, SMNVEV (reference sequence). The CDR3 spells CASSLSFLLRTGLSTDTQYF. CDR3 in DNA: TGTGCCAGCAGTTTATCGTTCCTCCTTAGAACGGGACTTAGCACAGATACGCAGTATTTT.

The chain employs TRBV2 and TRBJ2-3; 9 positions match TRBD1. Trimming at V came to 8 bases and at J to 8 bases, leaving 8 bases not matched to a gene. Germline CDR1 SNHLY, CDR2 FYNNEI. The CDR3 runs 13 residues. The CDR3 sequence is CASEGQGEVTQYF. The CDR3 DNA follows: TGTGCCAGCGAGGGACAGGGAGAGGTTACGCAGTATTTT.

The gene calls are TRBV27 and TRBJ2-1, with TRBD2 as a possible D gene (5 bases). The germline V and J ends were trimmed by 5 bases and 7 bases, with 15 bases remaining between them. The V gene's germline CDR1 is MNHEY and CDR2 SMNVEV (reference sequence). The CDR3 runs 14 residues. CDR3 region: CASSPLERVNEQFF. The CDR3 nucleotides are TGTGCCAGCAGTCCACTAGAGAGGGTGAATGAGCAGTTCTTC.

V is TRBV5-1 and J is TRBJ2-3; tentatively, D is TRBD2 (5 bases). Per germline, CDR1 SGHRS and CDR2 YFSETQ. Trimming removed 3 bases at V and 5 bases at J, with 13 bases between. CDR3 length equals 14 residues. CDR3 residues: CASSSSLGIDTQYF. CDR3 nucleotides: TGCGCCAGCAGCTCGTCACTAGGTATAGATACGCAGTATTTT.

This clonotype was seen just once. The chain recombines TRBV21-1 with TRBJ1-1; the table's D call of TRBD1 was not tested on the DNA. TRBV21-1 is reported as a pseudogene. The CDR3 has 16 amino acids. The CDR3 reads CASSETGTGVNTEAFF. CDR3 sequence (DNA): TGTGCCAGCAGCGAAACCGGGACAGGGGTGAACACTGAAGCTTTCTTT.

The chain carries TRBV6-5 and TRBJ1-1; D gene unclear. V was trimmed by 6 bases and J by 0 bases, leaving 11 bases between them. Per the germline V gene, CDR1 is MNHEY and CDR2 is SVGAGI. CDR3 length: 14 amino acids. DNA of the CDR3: TGTGCCAGCAGGAGGGATTTCATGAACACTGAAGCTTTCTTT. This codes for CASRRDFMNTEAFF.

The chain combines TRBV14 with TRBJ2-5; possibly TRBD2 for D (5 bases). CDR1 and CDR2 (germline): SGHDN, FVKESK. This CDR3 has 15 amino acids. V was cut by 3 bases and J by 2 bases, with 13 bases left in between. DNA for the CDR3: TGTGCCAGCAGCCAGGGAGAACTACTTCAAGAGACCCAGTACTTC. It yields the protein CASSQGELLQETQYF.

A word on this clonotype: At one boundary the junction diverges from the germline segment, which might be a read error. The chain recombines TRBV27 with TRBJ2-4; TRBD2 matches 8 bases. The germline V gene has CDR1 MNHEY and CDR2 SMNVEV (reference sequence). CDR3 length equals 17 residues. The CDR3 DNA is TGTGCCAGCAGTCCCAACCCGGGACTAGTCACCAAAAACGTTCAGTACTTC. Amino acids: CASSPNPGLVTKNVQYF.